Below are 15 T cell receptor beta chains sequenced from a single sample in a study of Ad26.COV2.S vaccination and SARS-CoV-2 variants. Regarding treatment: approximately 18 received Ad26.COV2.S at low or high dose, single or two shots; roughly five received placebo; per-sample allocation not given. The samples date from day 63 after the first vaccine or placebo injection. Sequenced by immunoSEQ multiplex PCR; TCRdb stores in-frame clones only, minus some. The repertoire consists of about 440,000 clones, with about 90% occurring once and the leading ten covering about 4.1%. The sequencing here drew on peripheral blood, taken in a trial of Ad26.COV2.S vaccine versus placebo. The receptors were gathered from a person aged 18-65 years who received the Ad26.COV2.S COVID-19 vaccine or a placebo.

The CDR3 reads CASSSSVGQGEETQYF. The DNA of the CDR3 is TGTGCCAGCAGCTCCAGCGTAGGGCAAGGAGAAGAGACCCAGTACTTC. This sequence joins TRBV9 and TRBJ2-5; the D is unclear. Deletions cut 4 bases from V and 3 bases from J, with 19 bases between. This CDR3 spans 16 amino acids. The germline V gene encodes CDR1 SGDLS and CDR2 YYNGEE.

This chain uses TRBV7-9 with TRBJ2-1; no clear D gene. Trimming took 2 bases from V and 10 from J, leaving 12 bases between them. CDR1 SEHNR and CDR2 FQNEAQ come from the germline V gene (reference sequence). The CDR3 loop spans 13 amino acids. The CDR3 protein is CASSLLAFDEQFF. The CDR3 DNA is TGTGCCAGCAGCTTACTGGCTTTTGACGAGCAGTTCTTC.

The V call is TRBV28, the J call TRBJ1-6; weak D call: TRBD1 (5 bases). Per germline, CDR1 MDHEN and CDR2 SYDVKM. Trimming took off 1 base at V and 13 bases at J, with 26 bases between the two ends. CDR3 length: 18 residues. As DNA, the CDR3 is TGTGCCAGCAGTTTATCCACGGCGGGGCCAGGGCTAAGAAGGCCCCTCCACTTT. This translates into CASSLSTAGPGLRRPLHF.

V and J are TRBV28 and TRBJ1-2, with D hard to call. The germline gives CDR1 MDHEN, CDR2 SYDVKM. The CDR3 length is 14 residues. Trimming stripped 11 bases from V and 4 bases from J, with 20 bases between. For the CDR3, the DNA is TGTGCCTCAACCTTACGAGGCTGGGCCTATGGCTACACCTTC. This codes for CASTLRGWAYGYTF.

J is TRBJ1-4 and V is TRBV3-1 (or the pseudogene TRBV3-2), with D perhaps matching TRBD1 (5 bases). Trimming took off 4 bases at V and 0 bases at J, with 9 bases between the two ends. CDR3 length: 15 amino acids. Germline CDR1 is LGHDT and CDR2 is YNNKEL (reference sequence). The CDR3 bases are TGTGCCAGCAGCCGACAGACAGCAACTAATGAAAAACTGTTTTTT. This gives the protein CASSRQTATNEKLFF.

The rearrangement uses TRBV6-1 and TRBJ2-7; tentatively, D is TRBD1 (6 bases). This CDR3 comprises 15 residues. Germline CDR1 MNHNS, CDR2 SASEGT. Trimming shortened V by 0 bases and J by 9 bases, and 18 bases separated the two germline ends. Here the CDR3 reads CASSEARTDPTTQYF. In nucleotides, the CDR3 is TGTGCCAGCAGTGAAGCCCGGACAGATCCTACGACGCAGTACTTC.

A single count supports this clone. The genes are TRBV13 and TRBJ1-6, with TRBD1 as a possible D gene (5 bases). In germline, CDR1 is PRHDT, CDR2 FYEKMQ (reference sequence). The CDR3 length is 14 residues. With 5 bases removed from V and 6 bases from J, the gap between germline ends came to 11 bases. This CDR3 is CASSAGRGNSPLHF. CDR3 nucleotide sequence: TGTGCCAGCAGCGCGGGACGGGGTAATTCACCCCTCCACTTT. Full variable domain (rest looked up from reference TRBV13 and TRBJ1-6): AAGVIQSPRHLIKEKRETATLKCYPIPRHDTVYWYQQGPGQDPQFLISFYEKMQSDKGSIPDRFSAQQFSDYHSELNMSSLELGDSALYFCASSAGRGNSPLHFGNGTRLTVT.

The chain combines TRBV11-1 with TRBJ2-5; 10 nucleotides align to TRBD2. This CDR3 comprises 15 residues. After removal of 4 bases from V and 4 bases from J, the junction contained 6 bases not matched to a gene. CDR1 is SGHAT and CDR2 is FQDESV in the germline V gene (reference sequence). The CDR3 loop reads CASSSAAGGGETQYF. CDR3 in DNA: TGTGCCAGCAGCTCCGCAGCGGGAGGGGGAGAGACCCAGTACTTC.

This chain connects TRBV30 to TRBJ2-7, with 7 bases aligning to TRBD2. V shed 3 bases, J shed 3 bases, and the junction held 8 bases outside the gene matches. Germline values: CDR1 GTSNPN, CDR2 SVGIG (reference sequence). This CDR3 has 14 amino acids. The CDR3 sequence: CAWSPGPGGYEQYF. For the CDR3, the DNA is TGTGCCTGGAGCCCCGGCCCGGGGGGCTACGAGCAGTACTTC.

This chain links TRBV19 with TRBJ1-2; no firm D call. Trimming shortened V by 4 bases and J by 6 bases, and 15 bases separated the two germline ends. The CDR3 totals 14 residues. CDR1 and CDR2 (germline): LNHDA, SQIVND (reference sequence). For the CDR3, the DNA is TGTGCCAGTAGTACTCACGAAGGGCGCGATGGCTACACCTTC. Translating it yields CASSTHEGRDGYTF.

The rearrangement joins TRBV7-2 to TRBJ2-1; 16 nucleotides align to TRBD2. CDR1 and CDR2 from the germline V gene are SGHTA and FQGNSA. This CDR3 contains 16 residues. The V gene end was trimmed by 6 bases and the J gene end by 7 bases; junction bases not matched to a gene: 6. The CDR3 region has the DNA TGTGCCAGCAGGACCGGGACTAGCGGGAGGGAAAATGAGCAGTTCTTC. Its protein product is CASRTGTSGRENEQFF.

This rearrangement joins TRBV6-6 to TRBJ2-7; D is undetermined. Looked up from germline, CDR1 is MNHNY and CDR2 is SVGAGI (reference sequence). The V gene lost 6 bases and the J gene lost 4 bases, with 10 bases spanning the gap. The CDR3 runs 12 residues. The CDR3 nucleotides read TGTGCCAGCAGCCCTATAGGGTACGAGCAGTACTTC. This translates into CASSPIGYEQYF.

The chain uses TRBV28 and TRBJ2-3; 8 positions match TRBD2. Trimming took 3 bases from V and 3 from J; bases not matched to a gene: 5. This CDR3 has 15 residues. Per germline, CDR1 MDHEN and CDR2 SYDVKM. The CDR3 is CASSFPAGVTDTQYF. The CDR3, as DNA: TGTGCCAGCAGTTTCCCAGCGGGAGTGACAGATACGCAGTATTTT.

The CDR3: CASSTLAGNSYNEQFF. The CDR3, as DNA: TGTGCCAGTAGTACACTAGCGGGCAACTCCTACAATGAGCAGTTCTTC. The rearrangement joins TRBV19 to TRBJ2-1; 9 nucleotides match TRBD2. The CDR3 spans 16 residues. Losses at the gene ends were 4 bases for V and 0 bases for J; bases not matched to a gene: 4. Germline CDR1 LNHDA, CDR2 SQIVND (reference sequence).

The CDR3 DNA follows: TGTGCCAGCAGGCTGACCGGGGAGCTGTTTTTT. The encoded protein is CASRLTGELFF. The rearrangement uses TRBV2 and TRBJ2-2, with unresolved D. With 6 bases removed from V and 5 bases from J, the gap between germline ends came to 4 bases. The CDR3 is 11 amino acids. CDR1 and CDR2 (germline): SNHLY, FYNNEI.